The entry below describes one T cell receptor beta chain. Some clones are missing from TCRdb's copy, which holds only in-frame ones; the method was immunoSEQ multiplex PCR. The table has more than 150,000 clones, about four fifths seen once. This CDR3 spans 17 amino acids. With V trimmed by 2 bases and J by 5 bases, 14 bases remained unmatched. Germline values: CDR1 SGHRS, CDR2 YFSETQ. These data belong to a study of cytomegalovirus exposure and HLA in healthy donors. Sequencing was done on a sample of PBMCs. The receptor comes from a woman under 30 in good health and CMV-seropositive. The J gene is TRBJ2-7, the V gene TRBV5-1, with 9 bases that match TRBD2. The CDR3 DNA sequence: TGCGCCAGCAGCTTCCGCTCTAGCGGGGACGTCCGGCACGAGCAGTACTTC. Protein product: CASSFRSSGDVRHEQYF. Full variable domain (remainder filled in from reference TRBV5-1 and TRBJ2-7): KAGVTQTPRYLIKTRGQQVTLSCSPISGHRSVSWYQQTPGQGLQFLFEYFSETQRNKGNFPGRFSGRQFSNSRSEMNVSTLELGDSALYLCASSFRSSGDVRHEQYFGPGTRLTVT.